These T cell receptor beta chains were read from a single sample in a study of post-analysis software for immune sequencing data. TCRdb called the PCR reads again in MiXCR, with one record for every CDR3 protein. The sample has approximately 730,000 distinct CDR3 sequences; less than 35% are singletons. The sample comprised blood. Receptors were obtained from a girl aged 10-17 years with multiple sclerosis. Each CDR3 is given with its conserved first and last residue. The D gene is left open where the match is weak. Size tells how often a clone was seen (once, few, many) or the class of an expanded clone, and some rows leave it out.

TRBJ1-2,few,NA,TRBV13,TGTGCCAGCAGCTTGGGGAGGGTCAACCATGGCTACACCTTC,CASSLGRVNHGYTF
TRBJ2-1,few,NA,TRBV7-9,TGTGCCAGCAGCTTAGCTGGGTACCATGAGCAGTTCTTC,CASSLAGYHEQFF
TRBJ2-3,NA,TRBD1,TRBV2,TGTGCCAGCAGGGGGCGGGCAGGGGGAGATACGCAGTATTTT,CASRGRAGGDTQYF
TRBJ2-1,NA,NA,TRBV24-1,TGTGCCACCAGTGAAACCCAGGGGGGCTTAAGGGGGAGGGGTCTGTTCTTC,CATSETQGGLRGRGLFF
TRBJ2-3,NA,TRBD1,TRBV2,TGTGCCAGCAGCGAGGACAGGGTGGCTACGCAGTATTTT,CASSEDRVATQYF
TRBJ2-5,few,NA,TRBV12-3/TRBV12-4,TGTGCCAGCGCCCCCCGACCCCCGGCCGGAGAGACCCAGTACTTC,CASAPRPPAGETQYF
TRBJ2-1,few,NA,TRBV4-1,TGCGCCAGCAGCCAAGAACGGTCAGATGAGCAGTTCTTC,CASSQERSDEQFF
TRBJ2-1,many,NA,TRBV7-9,TGTGCCAGCAGCCAAATGACACTGAGCTCCTACAATGAGCAGTTCTTC,CASSQMTLSSYNEQFF
TRBJ1-5,NA,NA,TRBV7-9,TGTGCCAGCAGCTGGGGAGGAAGGGAGAACAATCAGCCCCAGCATTTT,CASSWGGRENNQPQHF
TRBJ2-7,NA,NA,TRBV20-1,TGCAGTGCCCAACCTAGCTACGAGCAGTACTTC,CSAQPSYEQYF
TRBJ2-7,few,NA,TRBV29-1,TGCAGCGCCCGGGCCCCGGGCTACGAGCAGTACTTC,CSARAPGYEQYF
TRBJ2-1,few,TRBD1,TRBV5-1,TGCGCCAGCAGCATCGGGACAGACACCTACAATGAGCAGTTCTTC,CASSIGTDTYNEQFF
TRBJ2-3,NA,TRBD2,TRBV6-6,TGTGCCAGCCGCGGGGGTTTGGGCACAGATACGCAGTATTTT,CASRGGLGTDTQYF
TRBJ2-7,many,NA,TRBV7-6,TGTGCCAGCAGCGCCGGGCCAGGGAGGTCCTACGAGCAGTACTTC,CASSAGPGRSYEQYF
TRBJ2-7,few,NA,TRBV12-3/TRBV12-4,TGTGCCAGCAGTTTGAGGGGATCGAGCTCCTACGAGCAGTACTTC,CASSLRGSSSYEQYF
TRBJ2-1,few,TRBD2,TRBV4-3,TGCGCCAGCAGCCAAGATCTGGCGGGAGCGCTCTACAATGAGCAGTTCTTC,CASSQDLAGALYNEQFF
TRBJ2-7,few,NA,TRBV20-1,TGCAGTGCTAGAGATCGAGGGGTTGGCTACGAGCAGTACTTC,CSARDRGVGYEQYF
TRBJ1-1,NA,NA,TRBV29-1,TGCAGCGTGGCACGGGCCACTGAAGCTTTCTTT,CSVARATEAFF
TRBJ2-5,NA,NA,TRBV5-1,TGCGCCAGCACCCCGGTAGGGCAAGAGACCCAGTACTTC,CASTPVGQETQYF
TRBJ2-1,NA,NA,TRBV3-1,TGTGCCAGCAGCCAAGATCGGTCGAATCCGTACAATGAGCAGTTCTTC,CASSQDRSNPYNEQFF
TRBJ2-3,many,NA,TRBV29-1,TGCAGCGTTGGCCTAGACACAGATACGCAGTATTTT,CSVGLDTDTQYF
TRBJ2-1,NA,TRBD2,TRBV4-3,TGCGCCAGCAGCGATACTAGCGGGATCGGCGATGAGCAGTTCTTC,CASSDTSGIGDEQFF
TRBJ2-7,NA,NA,TRBV7-9,TGTGCCAGCAGCTCCAGGACCAAACCCTACGAGCAGTACTTC,CASSSRTKPYEQYF
TRBJ2-3,few,TRBD1,TRBV9,TGTGCCAGCAGCATAACAGGGGGACTTTACACAGATACGCAGTATTTT,CASSITGGLYTDTQYF
TRBJ2-3,NA,NA,TRBV11-2,TGTGCCAGCAGCTTAGAGGGGATTGTCGGCACAGATACGCAGTATTTT,CASSLEGIVGTDTQYF
TRBJ2-1,NA,TRBD2,TRBV6-5,TGTGCCAGCAGTTTCTTGACTAGCGGGGGGGTTCATGAGCAGTTCTTC,CASSFLTSGGVHEQFF
TRBJ1-6,NA,NA,TRBV4-1,TGCGCCAGCAGCCAGGTCGGCTTGTATAATTCACCCCTCCACTTT,CASSQVGLYNSPLHF
TRBJ1-2,NA,NA,TRBV25-1,TGTGCCAGCAGTGAGGGGGGTGATCCGTCCCTCCGAGGCTACACCTTC,CASSEGGDPSLRGYTF
TRBJ2-1,few,NA,TRBV20-1,TGCAGTGCTATTTTCGCGGGTACGAATGAGCAGTTCTTC,CSAIFAGTNEQFF
TRBJ1-2,NA,NA,TRBV27,TGTGCCAGCAGTGCGGGACTCCCGAAGGGGTATGGCTACACCTTC,CASSAGLPKGYGYTF
TRBJ1-6,few,NA,TRBV7-8,TGTGCCAGCAGCTTAGTGGTCAGGCTCTATAATTCACCCCTCCACTTT,CASSLVVRLYNSPLHF
TRBJ1-2,NA,TRBD1,TRBV7-2,TGTGCCAGCAGCCCTCGGCCCCAGGGGGCTAACTATGGCTACACCTTC,CASSPRPQGANYGYTF
TRBJ2-1,few,NA,TRBV29-1,TGCAGCGTTAAACAATTCCGGGACGCATCCCCCAATGAGCAGTTCTTC,CSVKQFRDASPNEQFF
TRBJ2-4,many,TRBD2,TRBV4-2,TGTGCCAGCAGTCCCGGACTAGCGGGGGCCTTAGCCAAAAACATTCAGTACTTC,CASSPGLAGALAKNIQYF
TRBJ2-3,NA,NA,TRBV6-6,TGTGCCAGCAGTAATCCATCACAGGGTTTTGGCACAGATACGCAGTATTTT,CASSNPSQGFGTDTQYF
TRBJ1-1,NA,NA,TRBV6-5,TGTGCCAGCAGTGGGGGGTCGGGCACTGAAGCTTTCTTT,CASSGGSGTEAFF
TRBJ2-5,few,NA,TRBV5-5,TGTGCCAGCAGCTTGGGGCCCCCGGTGGGGACCCAGTACTTC,CASSLGPPVGTQYF
TRBJ2-1,many,TRBD2,TRBV7-2,TGTGCCAGTCGGCTAGCGGGAGGCAATGAGCAGTTCTTC,CASRLAGGNEQFF
TRBJ2-3,many,TRBD1,TRBV28,TGTGCCAGCAGTTCCCCGGGACAGGGGTTAACAGATACGCAGTATTTT,CASSSPGQGLTDTQYF
TRBJ2-2,NA,TRBD2,TRBV6-5,TGTGCCAGCAGTTCGAGAGGGACTAGCGGGGACACCGGGGAGCTGTTTTTT,CASSSRGTSGDTGELFF
TRBJ2-5,NA,NA,TRBV29-1,TGCAGCGCCGGAAGGCATCGACTAGTTCGGTACCAAGAGACCCAGTACTTC,CSAGRHRLVRYQETQYF
TRBJ2-3,NA,TRBD2,TRBV4-3,TGCGCCAGCAGCCAACTAGCGGGGACCACAGATACGCAGTATTTT,CASSQLAGTTDTQYF